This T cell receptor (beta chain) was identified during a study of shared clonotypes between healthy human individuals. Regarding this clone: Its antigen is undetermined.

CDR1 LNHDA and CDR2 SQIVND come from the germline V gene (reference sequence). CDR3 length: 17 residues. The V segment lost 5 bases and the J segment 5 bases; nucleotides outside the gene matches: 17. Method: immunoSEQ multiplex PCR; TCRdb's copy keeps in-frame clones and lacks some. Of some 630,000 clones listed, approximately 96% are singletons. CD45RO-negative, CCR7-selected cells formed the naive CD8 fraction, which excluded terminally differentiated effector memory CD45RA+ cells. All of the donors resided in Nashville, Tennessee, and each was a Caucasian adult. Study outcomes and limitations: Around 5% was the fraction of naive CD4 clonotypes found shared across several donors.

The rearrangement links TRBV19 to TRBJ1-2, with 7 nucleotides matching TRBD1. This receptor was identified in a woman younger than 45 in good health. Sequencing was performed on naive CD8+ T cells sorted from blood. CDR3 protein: CASSLWTGEESYYGYTF. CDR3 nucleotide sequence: TGTGCCAGTAGTCTCTGGACAGGAGAAGAGAGTTATTATGGCTACACCTTC.